Described below is a single T cell receptor beta chain sequence and its context. The target antigen is unknown. The sample comes from a study of T cell responses to AZD1222 COVID-19 vaccine. General study findings and limits: Vaccine-related CD4 TCRs covered spike, predominating at 160-218 and 743-854. It should be noted that donors were predominantly white British and more often female, and clonal diversity was possibly underestimated. Of spike-specific TCRs, nearly half reportedly target regions left unmutated in variants. Sampling captured repertoires only after the peak T cell response.

TCRdb's copy holds only in-frame clones and misses some; the assay was immunoSEQ multiplex PCR. The data contain fewer than 120,000 clones, 87% of them seen just once; the ten biggest clones take up about 3.3%. V shed 6 bases, J shed 4 bases, and the junction held 8 bases outside the gene matches. Germline V CDR1 and CDR2: SQVTM, ANQGSEA. The CDR3 sequence is 15 residues long. The source is an adult in good health. The chain is built from TRBV29-1 and TRBJ2-3; 12 nucleotides align to TRBD1. Sequenced here: peripheral blood, sampled on day 0 of AZD1222 vaccination. The CDR3 coding sequence is TGCAGCGTCCTATCCGGGACAGGGGGCCCAGATACGCAGTATTTT. It yields the protein CSVLSGTGGPDTQYF.